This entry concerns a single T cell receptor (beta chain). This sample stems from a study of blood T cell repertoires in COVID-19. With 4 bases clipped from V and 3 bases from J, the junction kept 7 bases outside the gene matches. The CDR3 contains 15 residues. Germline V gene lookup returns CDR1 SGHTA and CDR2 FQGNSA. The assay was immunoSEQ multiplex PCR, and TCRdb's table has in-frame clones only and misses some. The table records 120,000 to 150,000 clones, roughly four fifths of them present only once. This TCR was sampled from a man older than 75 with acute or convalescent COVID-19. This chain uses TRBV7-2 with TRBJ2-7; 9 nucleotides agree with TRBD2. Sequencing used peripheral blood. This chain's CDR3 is CASSSGVAGDYEQYF. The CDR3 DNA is TGTGCCAGCAGCTCGGGGGTAGCGGGGGACTACGAGCAGTACTTC.